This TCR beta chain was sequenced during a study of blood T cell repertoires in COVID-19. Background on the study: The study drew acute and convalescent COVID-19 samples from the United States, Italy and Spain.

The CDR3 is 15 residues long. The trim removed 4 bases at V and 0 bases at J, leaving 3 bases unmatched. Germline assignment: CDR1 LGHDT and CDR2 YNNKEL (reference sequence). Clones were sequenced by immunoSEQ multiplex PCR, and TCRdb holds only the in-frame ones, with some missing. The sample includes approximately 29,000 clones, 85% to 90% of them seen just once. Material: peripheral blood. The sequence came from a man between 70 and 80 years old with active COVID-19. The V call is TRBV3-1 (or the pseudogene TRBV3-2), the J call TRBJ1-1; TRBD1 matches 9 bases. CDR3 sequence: CASSLGQGLNTEAFF. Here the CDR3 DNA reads TGTGCCAGCAGCCTAGGACAGGGGTTGAACACTGAAGCTTTCTTT.